The 26 T cell receptor beta chains below were found in one sample sequenced in a study of CD8+ T cells in alopecia areata. RNA extraction and reverse transcription yielded cDNA as sequencing template. TCRdb keeps only in-frame clones here, not all; method: immunoSEQ multiplex PCR. Among 95,000 to 150,000 clones listed, approximately 57% were seen once. As to treatment: oral pan-JAK inhibitor, 5-10 mg twice daily. The sequencing used CD4+ T cells sorted from blood, collected at week 4, from a patient treated with tofacitinib. The receptor set was obtained from a human donor with alopecia areata.

V usage is TRBV4-3 and J usage is TRBJ2-3; 13 bases are a match to TRBD2. The CDR3 is 19 amino acids. V dropped 0 bases and J dropped 7; count of bases not matched to a gene: 13. The germline CDR1 and CDR2 sequences are LGHNA and YSLEER. CDR3 sequence: CASSQDGGVWTSGRNTQYF. CDR3 DNA: TGCGCCAGCAGCCAAGATGGGGGGGTGTGGACTAGCGGGAGAAATACGCAGTATTTT.

The V and J genes are TRBV9 and TRBJ1-1; 8 bases line up with TRBD1. The CDR3 extends over 15 amino acids. Trimming cost V 3 bases and J 1 base; bases outside gene matches: 5. CDR1 SGDLS and CDR2 YYNGEE come from the germline V gene. The CDR3 reads CASSAGQVGNTEAFF. DNA of the CDR3: TGTGCCAGCAGCGCGGGACAGGTGGGGAACACTGAAGCTTTCTTT.

The CDR3 DNA sequence: TGTGCCAGCAGTAAGGGGCACCCCAACAACGGGGATACGCAGTATTTT. Residues: CASSKGHPNNGDTQYF. The chain recombines TRBV2 with TRBJ2-3; a weak D match, TRBD1 (5 bases). V lost 5 bases and J 6 bases, leaving 21 bases between the germline ends. This CDR3 comprises 16 residues. The germline V gene encodes CDR1 SNHLY and CDR2 FYNNEI.

The chain uses TRBV23-1 and TRBJ2-7; D gene unclear. TRBV23-1 is an ORF for which the function is uncertain. The CDR3 length is 15 residues. Trimming pared 2 bases from V and 0 bases from J, leaving 11 bases between. CDR3 sequence: CASSQKGPFSYEQYF. The CDR3 DNA is TGCGCCAGCAGTCAAAAGGGCCCATTCTCCTACGAGCAGTACTTC.

This clone has a single count. V is TRBV4-3 and J is TRBJ2-1, with 8 bases identical to TRBD2. J was trimmed by 8 bases and V by 1 base; bases with no gene match: 10. This CDR3 region has 16 residues. The germline V gene encodes CDR1 LGHNA and CDR2 YSLEER. In DNA, the CDR3 is TGCGCCAGCAGCCAAGCGGGAGGGAACTTTGCGGATGAGCAGTTCTTC. This encodes CASSQAGGNFADEQFF.

The chain has TRBV5-1 and TRBJ2-5; TRBD1 matches at 11 bases. Germline V lookup: CDR1 SGHRS, CDR2 YFSETQ. The ends lost 4 bases at V and 3 bases at J; junction bases unmatched: 5. The CDR3 has 15 residues. The CDR3 DNA follows: TGCGCCAGCAGCGGCGGACAGGGGGCTGAAGAGACCCAGTACTTC. Translated, it gives CASSGGQGAEETQYF.

V gene TRBV15 combines with J gene TRBJ1-2; 10 bases agree with TRBD1. Per the germline V gene, CDR1 is LNHNV and CDR2 is YYDKDF (reference sequence). J was trimmed by 7 bases and V by 6 bases; bases with no gene match: 8. This CDR3 is 14 amino acids long. CDR3 residues: CATSKGTGEVGYTF. The DNA of the CDR3 is TGTGCCACCAGTAAAGGGACAGGGGAAGTTGGCTACACCTTC.

This clone was seen a handful of times. The V and J genes are TRBV10-3 and TRBJ1-6; 8 bases map to TRBD1. This CDR3 has 14 residues. The V and J ends lost 5 bases and 6 bases, in that order; junction bases with no gene match: 3. Germline V CDR1 and CDR2: ENHRY, SYGVKD. The CDR3 DNA reads TGTGCCATCAGTAAGGACAGGGCTAATTCACCCCTCCACTTT. It yields the protein CAISKDRANSPLHF.

This clone was recorded once. The CDR3, as DNA: TGCAGCGTTGGTCCGGACTCCCGGGGCTATGGCTACACCTTC. This encodes CSVGPDSRGYGYTF. The J gene is TRBJ1-2, the V gene TRBV29-1, with D unresolved. The CDR3 totals 14 residues. V was pared by 4 bases and J by 4 bases, with 16 bases between. Germline V gene sequence: CDR1 SQVTM, CDR2 ANQGSEA.

This sequence joins TRBV28 and TRBJ1-2; D might be TRBD1 (6 bases). The CDR3 totals 14 residues. Trimming pared 5 bases from V and 4 bases from J, leaving 14 bases between. Per germline, CDR1 MDHEN and CDR2 SYDVKM. Written as DNA, the CDR3 is TGTGCCAGCAGTGAAGAACGGGACACCTATGGCTACACCTTC. Translation: CASSEERDTYGYTF.

V and J are TRBV10-3 and TRBJ2-5, with D possibly called TRBD1 or TRBD2 (5 bases each). V gave up 2 bases and J gave up 1 base, with 14 bases separating them. The CDR3 has 16 amino acids. The germline V gene encodes CDR1 ENHRY and CDR2 SYGVKD. CDR3 sequence reads: CAISEPSTGTQETQYF. CDR3 bases: TGTGCCATCAGTGAGCCGTCGACGGGGACCCAAGAGACCCAGTACTTC.

The rearrangement joins TRBV29-1 to TRBJ1-6; D is unresolved. Trimming took 5 bases from V and 9 from J, leaving 20 bases between them. Germline CDR1 is SQVTM and CDR2 is ANQGSEA. This CDR3 spans 15 amino acids. CDR3 DNA: TGCAGCGTTTCGATGGACGCCGATGCTGGTTCACCCCTCCACTTT. Amino acid sequence: CSVSMDADAGSPLHF.

This clone was picked up a small number of times. The rearrangement uses TRBV5-1 and TRBJ1-4; D is unclear. CDR1 SGHRS and CDR2 YFSETQ come from the germline V gene. The ends were cut back, 2 bases at V and 8 bases at J, with 16 bases in the middle. This CDR3 contains 15 residues. The CDR3 spells CASSLTKREDEKLFF. CDR3 in DNA: TGCGCCAGCAGCTTAACAAAACGGGAGGACGAAAAACTGTTTTTT. Filled out from reference TRBV5-1 and TRBJ1-4, the complete variable domain reads KAGVTQTPRYLIKTRGQQVTLSCSPISGHRSVSWYQQTPGQGLQFLFEYFSETQRNKGNFPGRFSGRQFSNSRSEMNVSTLELGDSALYLCASSLTKREDEKLFFGSGTQLSVL.

This rearrangement joins TRBV4-3 to TRBJ2-3; tentative D call: TRBD2 (6 bases). This CDR3 comprises 13 residues. The germline V gene has CDR1 LGHNA and CDR2 YSLEER. Between the trimmed V and J ends, which lost 3 bases and 3 bases, there was a span of 7 bases. DNA for the CDR3: TGCGCCAGCAGCCAGGGGAGGACAGATACGCAGTATTTT. It is translated as CASSQGRTDTQYF.

This chain uses TRBV4-3 with TRBJ1-4, with TRBD1 matching 12 bases. The CDR3 spans 19 residues. V was pared by 1 base and J by 0 bases, with 6 bases of the junction left unmatched. Germline CDR1 is LGHNA and CDR2 is YSLEER. The DNA of the CDR3 is TGCGCCAGCAGCCAAGGGGACAGGGGGCGAGTTTCAACTAATGAAAAACTGTTTTTT. Translated, it gives CASSQGDRGRVSTNEKLFF.

The gene calls are TRBV25-1 and TRBJ2-7; possibly TRBD1 or TRBD2 for D (5 bases each). V was clipped by 3 bases and J by 0 bases, with 12 bases between them. The CDR3 covers 15 residues. Germline assignment: CDR1 MGHDK and CDR2 SYGVNS. The CDR3 DNA sequence: TGTGCCAGCAGTGACACCCACGGGGCCTCCTACGAGCAGTACTTC. This gives the protein CASSDTHGASYEQYF.

The chain links TRBV5-4 to TRBJ2-5; perhaps TRBD1 as D (6 bases). V lost 1 base to trimming and J lost 5 bases, with 15 bases between them. Germline V gene data show CDR1 as SGHNT and CDR2 as YYREEE (reference sequence). The CDR3 is 15 amino acids. In DNA form, the CDR3 reads TGTGCCAGCAGCTTGTCTGGGGGCCAGAGGGAGACCCAGTACTTC. Translated, it gives CASSLSGGQRETQYF.

There are a few counts of this clone. V gene TRBV27 combines with J gene TRBJ2-3; D is perhaps TRBD1 or TRBD2 (5 bases each). Germline CDR1 MNHEY, CDR2 SMNVEV (reference sequence). CDR3 length equals 15 residues. Trimming cost V 2 bases and J 0 bases, with 9 bases left between them. CDR3 sequence reads: CASSLMGDSTDTQYF. The CDR3 region has the DNA TGTGCCAGCAGTTTAATGGGGGACAGCACAGATACGCAGTATTTT.

The chain employs TRBV27 and TRBJ2-7; 8 bases are shared with TRBD2. The ends lost 7 bases at V and 1 base at J; junction bases unmatched: 6. Germline CDR1 is MNHEY and CDR2 is SMNVEV (reference sequence). The CDR3 is 14 residues long. The CDR3 loop reads CASNKAGESYEQYF. The DNA of the CDR3 is TGTGCCAGCAATAAAGCGGGAGAGTCCTACGAGCAGTACTTC.

In its sample, this clone was seen a few times. This chain joins TRBV29-1 and TRBJ2-3; D is perhaps TRBD1 (6 bases). The germline V gene has CDR1 SQVTM and CDR2 ANQGSEA. This CDR3 is built from 15 residues. The V end lost 0 bases, the J end lost 0 bases, and 10 bases lay between the germline ends. CDR3 region: CSVEDSRGSTDTQYF. DNA of the CDR3: TGCAGCGTTGAAGATTCCAGGGGTAGCACAGATACGCAGTATTTT.

V is TRBV29-1 and J is TRBJ2-3; 8 positions agree with TRBD1. CDR1 and CDR2 (germline): SQVTM, ANQGSEA. Unmatched junction bases numbered 6, after V lost 0 bases and J lost 4 bases. The CDR3 contains 15 residues. The CDR3 is CSVEDEQGVSDTQYF. The CDR3 nucleotides read TGCAGCGTTGAAGATGAACAGGGGGTATCAGATACGCAGTATTTT.

This chain uses TRBV18 with TRBJ2-1; D not certain. The CDR3 totals 12 residues. V was pared by 2 bases and J by 5 bases, with 4 bases between. The germline gives CDR1 KGHSH, CDR2 LQKENI. DNA of the CDR3: TGTGCCAGCTCACCATTGGACAATGAGCAGTTCTTC. This sequence encodes CASSPLDNEQFF.

The rearrangement uses TRBV29-1 and TRBJ1-1, with 7 bases matching TRBD1. The germline V gene has CDR1 SQVTM and CDR2 ANQGSEA. Trimming at V came to 6 bases and at J to 3 bases, leaving 7 bases not matched to a gene. The CDR3 runs to 13 residues. CDR3 DNA sequence: TGCAGCGTCACACAGGGGCGGGACACTGAAGCTTTCTTT. It translates to CSVTQGRDTEAFF.

The V gene is TRBV30, the J gene TRBJ1-2, with D possibly TRBD1 on 5 matching bases. The V and J ends lost 7 bases and 9 bases respectively, with 21 bases between them. The CDR3 is 13 residues long. In germline, CDR1 is GTSNPN, CDR2 SVGIG (reference sequence). CDR3 in DNA: TGTGCCTCTACGTCGGTGCGGGGGATGAGCTACACCTTC. As protein: CASTSVRGMSYTF.

This clone was seen once. CDR3 amino acids: CASSVGGNQPQHF. In DNA form, the CDR3 reads TGTGCCAGCTCCGTTGGAGGCAATCAGCCCCAGCATTTT. This chain joins TRBV5-4 and TRBJ1-5; no clear D. V was shortened by 7 bases and J by 2 bases, with 10 bases between the two germline ends. This CDR3 comprises 13 residues. In germline, CDR1 is SGHNT, CDR2 YYREEE (reference sequence).

In this sample, this clone turned up a few times. The chain combines TRBV4-3 with TRBJ1-1; no firm D call. The CDR3 extends over 16 amino acids. Germline assignment: CDR1 LGHNA and CDR2 YSLEER. V lost 0 bases and J lost 2, with 13 bases in between. The CDR3 is CASSQDPWTYNTEAFF. CDR3 bases: TGCGCCAGCAGCCAAGATCCTTGGACCTACAACACTGAAGCTTTCTTT.